This T cell receptor (beta chain) emerged from a study of T cells in Graves' hyperthyroidism and ophthalmopathy. Study overall: Before any treatment, at initial diagnosis, peripheral blood was collected.

RNA transcripts served as the template for amplifying TCR beta CDR3 regions. The HTBI primer set served for first-round RT-PCR of the TCR CDR3. TCRdb passed the multiplex PCR reads through MiXCR, listing each CDR3 protein once. The table lists approximately 150,000 distinct CDR3 sequences, 9.4% of them singletons. CDR1 is SGHTA and CDR2 is FQGNSA in the germline V gene. The CDR3 loop spans 16 amino acids. Trimming cost V 3 bases and J 1 base, with 14 bases left between them. Sample: blood. This receptor was obtained from a woman aged 18-29 years with Graves' hyperthyroidism that later progressed to Graves' ophthalmopathy. The chain is built from TRBV7-2 and TRBJ2-3; possibly TRBD2 for D (6 bases). The CDR3: CASSFNGGGRTDTQYF. Written as DNA, the CDR3 is TGTGCCAGCAGCTTTAATGGGGGAGGACGCACAGATACGCAGTATTTT.